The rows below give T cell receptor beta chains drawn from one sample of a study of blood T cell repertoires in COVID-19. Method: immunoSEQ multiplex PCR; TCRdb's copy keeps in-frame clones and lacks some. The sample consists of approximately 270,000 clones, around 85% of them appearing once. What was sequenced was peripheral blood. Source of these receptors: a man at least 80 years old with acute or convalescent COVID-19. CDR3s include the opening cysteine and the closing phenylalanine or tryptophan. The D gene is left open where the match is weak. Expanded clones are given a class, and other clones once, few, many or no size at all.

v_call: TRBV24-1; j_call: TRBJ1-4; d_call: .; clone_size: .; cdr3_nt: TGTGCCACCCCTCCTAGAACTAATGAAAAACTGTTTTTT; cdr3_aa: CATPPRTNEKLFF
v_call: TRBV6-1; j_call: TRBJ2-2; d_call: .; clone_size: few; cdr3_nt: TGTGCCAGCAGTGACCCTCATCACAGGGTCGAAAGCACCGGGGAGCTGTTTTTT; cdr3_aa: CASSDPHHRVESTGELFF
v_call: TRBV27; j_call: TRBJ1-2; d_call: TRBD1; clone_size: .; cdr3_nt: TGTGCCAGCCGACACGAAAGACAGGGGATCTTCTATGGCTACACCTTC; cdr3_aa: CASRHERQGIFYGYTF
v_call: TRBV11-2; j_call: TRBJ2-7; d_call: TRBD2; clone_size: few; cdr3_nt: TGTGCCAGCAGCTTCAGGGGTAGCGGGAGGCGTAAGTCCTACGAGCAGTACTTC; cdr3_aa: CASSFRGSGRRKSYEQYF
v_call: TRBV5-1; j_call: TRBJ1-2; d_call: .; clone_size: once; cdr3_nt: TGCGCCACCGCCAGGGTGAATGGAGGCTACACCTTC; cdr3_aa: CATARVNGGYTF
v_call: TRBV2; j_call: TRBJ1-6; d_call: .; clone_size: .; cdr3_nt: TGTGCCAGCAGTCCCGAGGGGGGGTATAATTCACCCCTCCACTTT; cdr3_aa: CASSPEGGYNSPLHF
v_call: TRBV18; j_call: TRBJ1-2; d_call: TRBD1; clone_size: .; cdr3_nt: TGTGCCAGCTCATCGACAGGGGATGGCTACACCTTC; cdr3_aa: CASSSTGDGYTF
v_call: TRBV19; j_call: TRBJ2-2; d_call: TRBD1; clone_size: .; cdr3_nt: TGTGCCTGCCTCCCGGGGACCGGGACAGGGAACACCGGGGAGCTGTTTTTT; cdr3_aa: CACLPGTGTGNTGELFF
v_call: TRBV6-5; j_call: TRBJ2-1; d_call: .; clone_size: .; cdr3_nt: TGTGCCAGCACCGAACGGGTTAATGAGCAGTTCTTC; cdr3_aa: CASTERVNEQFF
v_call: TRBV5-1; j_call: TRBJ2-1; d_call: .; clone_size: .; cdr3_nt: TGCGCCAGCAGCTTGGGGGCCCGGGGGAAGGATGATGAGCAGTTCTTC; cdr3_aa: CASSLGARGKDDEQFF
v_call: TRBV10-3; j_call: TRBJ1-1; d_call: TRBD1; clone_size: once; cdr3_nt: TGTGCCATCAGTGAGATGACAGGGGGGAACACTGAAGCTTTCTTT; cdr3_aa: CAISEMTGGNTEAFF
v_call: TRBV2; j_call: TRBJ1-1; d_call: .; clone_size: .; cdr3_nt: TGTGCCAGCAGTGAATGGCGGTCCAGTGGAGCTTTCTTT; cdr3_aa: CASSEWRSSGAFF